Shown below are 30 T cell receptor beta chains from a single sample sequenced in a study of breast tumors, draining lymph nodes, adjacent tissues. TCRdb processed the multiplex PCR reads anew with MiXCR; each CDR3 protein has one entry. Of 250,000 or so distinct CDR3 sequences in the sample, roughly 30% were seen once. Samples came from axillary lymph nodes draining the breast cancer. What was sequenced was axillary lymph node tissue. The receptors come from a female donor with breast cancer. Some clones in this sample may be carry-over from other donors' samples.

This clonotype was detected ten times or more. The chain employs TRBV7-9 and TRBJ2-1; TRBD2 matches at 10 bases. From germline, CDR1 is SEHNR and CDR2 FQNEAQ (reference sequence). V shed 3 bases and J 8 bases; nucleotides not matched to a gene: 4. This CDR3 spans 14 amino acids. CDR3 DNA: TGTGCCAGCAGCTTGTCTAGCGGGAGCGATGAGCAGTTCTTC. Translated, it gives CASSLSSGSDEQFF.

Comment on this clonotype: A much larger clone lies a single base off, so this may be a read error. The chain is built from TRBV20-1 and TRBJ2-7; 7 bases map to TRBD1. Trimming removed 0 bases from V and 7 bases from J; junction bases left unmatched: 12. The length of the CDR3 is 15 residues. CDR1 DFQATT and CDR2 SNEGSKA come from the germline V gene (reference sequence). Written as DNA, the CDR3 is TGCAGTGCTAGAGATGATGCCAGGGGGAGAAATGAGCAGTACTTC. This sequence encodes CSARDDARGRNEQYF.

This clonotype was seen only a few times. A read error may explain this, as a much larger clone is one base away. The CDR3 carries no conserved terminal phenylalanine or tryptophan, so it likely arises from a read error. The rearrangement joins TRBV20-1 to TRBJ2-7, with 14 bases fitting TRBD2. The CDR3 extends over 14 amino acids. CDR1 and CDR2 from the germline V gene are DFQATT and SNEGSKA (reference sequence). CDR3 coding DNA: TGCAGCGGGACTAGCGGGAGAGCCAGCGGCGAGCAGTACCTC. This translates into CSGTSGRASGEQYL.

This clonotype was detected ten times or more. The V and J genes are TRBV5-1 and TRBJ2-2; 7 nucleotides agree with TRBD1. The CDR3 totals 16 residues. J was trimmed by 2 bases and V by 0 bases; bases with no gene match: 4. CDR1 SGHRS and CDR2 YFSETQ come from the germline V gene. CDR3 loop: CASSLVQGVNTGELFF. DNA of the CDR3: TGCGCCAGCAGCTTGGTCCAGGGGGTTAACACCGGGGAGCTGTTTTTT. Combining the CDR3 with reference TRBV5-1 and TRBJ2-2 gives the whole variable domain KAGVTQTPRYLIKTRGQQVTLSCSPISGHRSVSWYQQTPGQGLQFLFEYFSETQRNKGNFPGRFSGRQFSNSRSEMNVSTLELGDSALYLCASSLVQGVNTGELFFGEGSRLTVL.

The CDR3 bases are TGCGCCAGCAGCTTCCAAGCCAGGACAGGGGCTTTCGGCTACACCTTC. This sequence encodes CASSFQARTGAFGYTF. The rearrangement joins TRBV5-1 to TRBJ1-2; 9 bases map to TRBD1. Germline V gene data show CDR1 as SGHRS and CDR2 as YFSETQ. The CDR3 has 16 amino acids. V was clipped by 2 bases and J by 8 bases; unmatched bases: 13.

This clonotype came up many times. The CDR3 DNA sequence: TGTGCCAGCAGCCAAGTGGAGGGAGAGACCCAGTACTTC. This sequence encodes CASSQVEGETQYF. The chain couples TRBV3-1 to TRBJ2-5, with a weak D call TRBD2 (6 bases). Trimming shortened V by 1 base and J by 4 bases, and 7 bases separated the two germline ends. Germline V gives CDR1 LGHDT, CDR2 YNNKEL (reference sequence). The CDR3 has 13 residues.

The chain has TRBV20-1 and TRBJ1-1, with D tentatively TRBD1 (6 bases). The germline V gene has CDR1 DFQATT and CDR2 SNEGSKA (reference sequence). CDR3 length: 11 amino acids. Trimming pared 6 bases from V and 7 bases from J, leaving 12 bases between. In nucleotides, the CDR3 is TGCAGTGCCCCAAGGACAGATGAAGCTTTCTTT. Translation gives CSAPRTDEAFF.

This clonotype appeared many times. V usage is TRBV6-4 and J usage is TRBJ2-3, with 7 bases fitting TRBD1. V lost 6 bases, J lost 6 bases, and 6 bases stayed unmatched. The germline V gene encodes CDR1 MRHNA and CDR2 SNTAGT. The CDR3 consists of 13 residues. The CDR3 DNA reads as TGTGCCAGCAGAGGACAGGCTGCGGATACGCAGTATTTT. Its protein is CASRGQAADTQYF.

This clonotype was counted ten times or more. The chain is built from TRBV7-2 and TRBJ1-2; D is undetermined. There are 12 residues in the CDR3. Germline V gives CDR1 SGHTA, CDR2 FQGNSA. The V end was cut by 4 bases, the J end by 7 bases, with 10 bases between. This CDR3 is CASSSSLVGYTF. In nucleotides, the CDR3 is TGTGCCAGCAGCTCCTCCCTAGTTGGCTACACCTTC.

The chain employs TRBV6-1 and TRBJ1-1, with D unresolved. V lost 6 bases and J lost 3, with 8 bases in between. Per the germline V gene, CDR1 is MNHNS and CDR2 is SASEGT. The CDR3 has 12 amino acids. The CDR3 DNA reads TGTGCCAGCAGGGAGAGAGACACTGAAGCTTTCTTT. It yields the protein CASRERDTEAFF.

The rearrangement uses TRBV5-5 and TRBJ2-1; 9 nucleotides agree with TRBD1. The V and J ends lost 4 bases and 2 bases, in that order; junction bases with no gene match: 4. Germline V CDR1 and CDR2: SGHKS, YYEKEE (reference sequence). The CDR3 contains 15 residues. The DNA of the CDR3 is TGTGCCAGCAGCCTCCGGACAGGGGCCTACAATGAGCAGTTCTTC. Protein product: CASSLRTGAYNEQFF.

This clonotype was seen many times. V gene TRBV9 combines with J gene TRBJ2-2; the D is unclear. The CDR3 is 13 amino acids. Germline V gene sequence: CDR1 SGDLS, CDR2 YYNGEE. Trimming shortened V by 3 bases and J by 4 bases, and 7 bases separated the two germline ends. The CDR3 DNA sequence: TGTGCCAGCAGCGAGAAGGTCACCGGGGAGCTGTTTTTT. It codes for CASSEKVTGELFF.

The table lists this clonotype with many counts. The chain links TRBV24-1 to TRBJ2-1; unclear D gene. This CDR3 contains 16 residues. Germline CDR1 reads KGHDR; CDR2 reads SFDVKD. Trimming cost V 2 bases and J 5 bases, with 15 bases left between them. The CDR3: CATSDSRLDGNNEQFF. The CDR3 bases are TGTGCCACCAGTGATTCCCGACTGGATGGTAACAATGAGCAGTTCTTC.

Remarks on this clonotype: A read error may be the cause here, since a much bigger clone is one base away. This CDR3 fails to terminate in the conserved phenylalanine or tryptophan, so it likely reflects a read error. The chain links TRBV11-3 to TRBJ1-4; D remains unclear. Germline V gene sequence: CDR1 SGHNT, CDR2 YENEEA. V was pared by 5 bases and J by 8 bases, with 15 bases between. The CDR3 extends over 14 amino acids. The CDR3 reads CASSQSTRREKLFL. DNA for the CDR3: TGTGCCAGCAGCCAAAGCACCCGGAGAGAAAAACTGTTTCTT.

This clonotype was found a few times. The chain uses TRBV12-3 or TRBV12-4 and TRBJ2-7, with 8 nucleotides matching TRBD2. V lost 3 bases and J lost 4; bases outside the gene matches: 5. CDR3 size: 14 residues. The DNA for the CDR3 is TGTGCCAGCAGTTTCCCGGGAGGGACATACGAGCAGTACTTC. Its protein is CASSFPGGTYEQYF.

Many counts were recorded for this clonotype. The rearrangement uses TRBV29-1 and TRBJ1-2, with TRBD1 as a possible D gene (5 bases). The CDR3 covers 13 residues. The germline gives CDR1 SQVTM, CDR2 ANQGSEA. Trimming took off 6 bases at V and 7 bases at J, with 18 bases between the two ends. CDR3 nucleotide sequence: TGCAGCGTGACCAGGGAAATCGAGGGTGGCTACACCTTC. Its protein product is CSVTREIEGGYTF.

This clonotype occurred many times. The chain has TRBV20-1 and TRBJ2-7; tentatively, D is TRBD1 or TRBD2 (6 bases each). The V gene lost 0 bases and the J gene lost 0 bases, with 15 bases spanning the gap. The germline gives CDR1 DFQATT, CDR2 SNEGSKA (reference sequence). This CDR3 contains 16 residues. The CDR3 is CSARDFLRGDSYEQYF. The CDR3 DNA follows: TGCAGTGCTAGAGATTTTTTGAGGGGGGACTCCTACGAGCAGTACTTC.

Remarks on this clonotype: This may stem from a read error, because a much larger clone lies one nucleotide away. Since no conserved phenylalanine or tryptophan closes the CDR3, a read error is the likely cause. The DNA is left out, because the CDR3 cannot be placed on it with certainty; the CDR3 is given as TCRdb lists it. This rearrangement joins TRBV11-2 to TRBJ1-3. Ends included, the CDR3 has 11 residues. The germline V gene encodes CDR1 SGHAT and CDR2 FQNNGV. CDR3 protein: CASSLGGEGYL.

This clonotype has ten or more counts. The chain has TRBV9 and TRBJ2-1; D gene ambiguous. This CDR3 has 13 amino acids. V shed 5 bases and J shed 0 bases, with 6 bases lying between them. Germline values: CDR1 SGDLS, CDR2 YYNGEE. CDR3 in amino acids: CASRNSSYNEQFF. CDR3 DNA: TGTGCCAGCAGGAACAGCTCCTACAATGAGCAGTTCTTC. Looking up the rest from reference TRBV9 and TRBJ2-1 gives the full variable domain: DSGVTQTPKHLITATGQRVTLRCSPRSGDLSVYWYQQSLDQGLQFLIQYYNGEERAKGNILERFSAQQFPDLHSELNLSSLELGDSALYFCASRNSSYNEQFFGPGTRLTVL.

V is TRBV24-1 and J is TRBJ2-4; 9 nucleotides match TRBD2. The germline CDR1 and CDR2 sequences are KGHDR and SFDVKD. The CDR3 runs to 12 residues. The V gene end was trimmed by 10 bases and the J gene end by 6 bases; junction bases not matched to a gene: 3. CDR3 in DNA: TGTGCCACTAGCGGGAGTGGAAACATTCAGTACTTC. It is translated as CATSGSGNIQYF.

This clonotype was seen many times. The J gene is TRBJ2-1, the V gene TRBV24-1, with a tentative D call TRBD1 (6 bases). V was cut by 5 bases and J by 0 bases, with 16 bases left in between. Germline V gene lookup returns CDR1 KGHDR and CDR2 SFDVKD. This CDR3 has 17 amino acids. The CDR3 DNA reads TGTGCCACCAGTGTTTTTACAGGGAAAAGCTCCTACAATGAGCAGTTCTTC. Protein: CATSVFTGKSSYNEQFF.

This clonotype was observed at least ten times. The rearrangement joins TRBV10-3 to TRBJ2-3, with unresolved D. Germline values: CDR1 ENHRY, CDR2 SYGVKD. The germline V and J ends were trimmed by 3 bases and 5 bases, with 3 bases remaining between them. CDR3 length equals 11 residues. The CDR3, as DNA: TGTGCCATCAGTGAATTAGATACGCAGTATTTT. This codes for CAISELDTQYF.

About this clonotype: With a much larger clone just one base away, this may be a read error. The chain is built from TRBV4-2 and TRBJ2-3, with 14 bases lining up with TRBD2. CDR3 size: 18 residues. Unmatched junction bases numbered 10, after V lost 4 bases and J lost 4 bases. CDR1 and CDR2 (germline): LGHNA, YNFKEQ. CDR3 sequence: CASSRGKTSGRGADTQYF. CDR3 nucleotide sequence: TGTGCCAGCAGCCGAGGGAAGACTAGCGGGAGGGGGGCAGATACGCAGTATTTT.

This clonotype appeared many times. The chain uses TRBV7-2 and TRBJ2-7; 11 nucleotides match TRBD2. This CDR3 comprises 15 residues. V dropped 3 bases and J dropped 4; count of bases not matched to a gene: 5. CDR1 is SGHTA and CDR2 is FQGNSA in the germline V gene. The CDR3 DNA sequence: TGTGCCAGCAGCTTGAAGACTAGCGGGGAATACGAGCAGTACTTC. Translation: CASSLKTSGEYEQYF.

This clonotype was seen at least ten times. The rearrangement uses TRBV30 and TRBJ1-2; unclear D gene. The length of the CDR3 is 11 residues. Germline values: CDR1 GTSNPN, CDR2 SVGIG (reference sequence). With 2 bases removed from V and 5 bases from J, the gap between germline ends came to 6 bases. The CDR3 nucleotides are TGTGCCTGGAGTTCTCTTTATGGCTACACCTTC. It yields the protein CAWSSLYGYTF. The variable domain in full, with the rest retrieved from reference TRBV30 and TRBJ1-2, is SQTIHQWPATLVQPVGSPLSLECTVEGTSNPNLYWYRQAAGRGLQLLFYSVGIGQISSEVPQNLSASRPQDRQFILSSKKLLLSDSGFYLCAWSSLYGYTFGSGTRLTVV.

The sample holds one count of this clonotype. This may come from a read error, since a much larger clone is one base off. The chain uses TRBV7-2 and TRBJ2-7; D is perhaps TRBD1 (6 bases). CDR1 and CDR2 (germline): SGHTA, FQGNSA. CDR3 size: 15 residues. The CDR3 sequence: CASRPTGSQPYELYF. The CDR3 region has the DNA TGTGCCAGCAGGCCAACAGGGTCCCAACCGTACGAGCTGTACTTC.

The sample holds many counts of this clonotype. The V call is TRBV20-1, the J call TRBJ2-5; D not certain. Trimming shortened V by 3 bases and J by 5 bases, and 7 bases separated the two germline ends. Germline CDR1 reads DFQATT; CDR2 reads SNEGSKA (reference sequence). CDR3 length equals 11 residues. CDR3 coding DNA: TGCAGTGCTAGCGTCCTGGAGACCCAGTACTTC. Its protein product is CSASVLETQYF.

CDR3 protein: CASIPGQNTEAFF. The CDR3, as DNA: TGTGCCAGCATCCCGGGACAGAACACTGAAGCTTTCTTT. This chain joins TRBV6-5 and TRBJ1-1; the D gene is possibly TRBD1 (6 bases). The V end was cut by 7 bases, the J end by 1 base, with 10 bases between. In germline, CDR1 is MNHEY, CDR2 SVGAGI. The CDR3 sequence is 13 residues long.

About this clonotype: An end of the junction differs from the germline gene, which may be a read error. The chain recombines TRBV6-6 with TRBJ1-2; D is unclear. This CDR3 region has 13 residues. Germline V lookup: CDR1 MNHNY, CDR2 SVGAGI (reference sequence). CDR3 sequence (DNA): TGTGCCAGCAGTCACTCGAGAGAAGGTGGCTACACCTTC. This translates into CASSHSREGGYTF.

This clonotype has a count of ten or more. The rearrangement uses TRBV10-1 and TRBJ1-2; no reliable D call. Trimming removed 9 bases from V and 7 bases from J, with 6 bases in between. The germline V gene has CDR1 WNHNN and CDR2 SYGVQD (reference sequence). The CDR3 covers 9 residues. The CDR3 DNA follows: TGCGCCAGTAGAAGTGGCTACACCTTC. Residues: CASRSGYTF.